This T cell receptor beta chain stems from a study of blood T cell repertoires in COVID-19 (dated by TCRdb to about 2020). General notes on the study: Samples from collaborators originated in the United States, Italy and Spain and spanned both the acute and convalescent phases of COVID-19. The prospective study material was composed of cDNA or gDNA derived from T cells, B-cell-depleted T cells, or PBMCs. Deeply sampled blood TCRbeta repertoires from subjects exposed to, actively infected with, or recovered from COVID-19 were included in the dataset. A freely available public database, intended as a resource for researchers studying the immune response to SARS-CoV-2, is where the repertoires were released. The samples were drawn from two sources: the first 160 participants of the ongoing ImmuneRACE study, and 1,000 to 1,500 subjects contributed by 6 global collaborators. A de-identified subject ID, COVID-19 status, age in years and sex were almost always included in the sample metadata. Where available, HLA class I and class II types were obtained from metadata supplied by the sample provider rather than from assay-based typing. On the study overall, not on this receptor specifically: The quantity of clinical and demographic metadata differed by source and by participant and was supplied without curation.

With regard to this clone: This receptor's antigen is unknown. Per-base qualities were not stored, and no clone one base away is much larger.

TCRbeta CDR3 regions were amplified from genomic DNA using the immunoSEQ Assay, a bias-controlled multiplex PCR. In the authors' own workflow: The number of nucleated cells in each sample was estimated from the amplification of reference gene primers within the assay. Sequence reads were collapsed and filtered to measure the absolute abundance of every unique TCRbeta CDR3 rearrangement. For each sample, productive Simpson clonality was calculated as the square root of Simpson's diversity index over productive rearrangements. TCRdb retrieved this table from immuneACCESS and kept in-frame rearrangements only. Not all clones are present; in checked studies, unresolved V genes account for under half, and no reason is known for the remainder. V, J and clone size are those of that table, while D and trimming were read from the DNA. Within this sample are about 240,000 clones, with approximately 90% of them counted one time only. The top ten constitute approximately 4.2% of the sample.

In the prospective study, participants were about 18 to 90 years old, resided in 24 geographic areas of the United States, and were enrolled through a virtual design. In the prospective study, cohorts were assigned on the basis of participant-reported clinical history obtained from a screening survey and a study questionnaire. Recovered participants in ImmuneRACE Cohort 3 were defined by two consecutive negative NP/OP PCR tests, clearance by a healthcare professional, or resolution of symptoms. In the prospective study, mobile phlebotomists collected whole blood, serum and a nasopharyngeal or oropharyngeal swab from each participant. Prospective study participants could optionally give additional blood draws and questionnaires over an approximately 2-month period. Before DNA extraction, prospective study blood samples were shipped either frozen or at room temperature. The germline V gene (reference sequence) provides CDR1 GTSNPN and CDR2 SVGIG. Relative to germline, V is missing 8 bases and J is missing 4 bases, with 21 bases of the junction outside any gene match. The cysteine opens and the phenylalanine closes a CDR3 of 17 amino acids. Only CDR3 DNA is held: 51 bases, read in frame from base 1.

The chain joins TRBV30 to TRBJ2-7, with 9 middle bases fitting TRBD1. Material for sequencing was PBMCs or T cells enriched from blood (not recorded which). The sequence derives from a woman between 25 and 40 years old who had recovered from COVID-19. This receptor carries the CDR3 CATLPGQGHLRGYEQYF. The bases read TGTGCCACCCTCCCGGGACAGGGTCACCTGAGGGGATACGAGCAGTACTTC.